What follows describes a single T cell receptor beta chain. Assay: immunoSEQ multiplex PCR; the TCRdb copy retains only in-frame clones and omits some. The sample yields roughly 68,000 clones, about 92% seen once. V gave up 0 bases and J gave up 0 bases, with 14 bases separating them. From germline, CDR1 is SGHVS and CDR2 FQNEAQ. The CDR3 has 17 amino acids. The data were taken from a study of blood T cell repertoires in COVID-19. At the level of the study: Spain, Italy and the United States supplied samples that represented acute and convalescent COVID-19.

The clonotype was recovered from a man aged 50 to 59 with COVID-19, enrolled during active disease. The sequencing sample was made of peripheral blood. V usage is TRBV7-8 and J usage is TRBJ1-1; no clear D. The CDR3 coding sequence is TGTGCCAGCAGCTTAGCGTCCGTCCCCCTTATGAACACTGAAGCTTTCTTT. Translation: CASSLASVPLMNTEAFF.